This TCR beta chain derives from a study of T cells in Graves' hyperthyroidism and ophthalmopathy. On the study more broadly: Specimen type is peripheral blood, collected at initial diagnosis prior to any treatment.

This clonotype was counted ten times or more. The CDR3 loop spans 14 amino acids. V lost 2 bases, J lost 4 bases, and 4 bases stayed unmatched. The germline gives CDR1 GTSNPN, CDR2 SVGIG (reference sequence). Researchers took RNA transcripts and amplified the TCR beta CDR3 regions from them. With the HTBI primer set, the TCR CDR3 went through a first round of RT-PCR. MiXCR was run by TCRdb on the multiplex PCR reads, yielding one entry per CDR3 protein. The table records about 520,000 distinct CDR3 sequences, less than 25% of them present only once. Graves' hyperthyroidism without ophthalmopathy progression within 18 months was termed stable. Patients between 18 and 65 years old had hyperthyroidism, newly diagnosed and lasting under 2 months.

The chain carries TRBV30 and TRBJ1-5; 8 bases are shared with TRBD1. The receptor comes from a man younger than 35 with Graves' hyperthyroidism. The specimen sequenced was blood. The DNA of the CDR3 is TGTGCCTGGAGTCCCGGACAGGGAAATCAGCCCCAGCATTTT. Protein sequence: CAWSPGQGNQPQHF.